This T cell receptor (beta chain) was recovered during a study of blood T cell repertoires in COVID-19. This clone was seen only once. The germline V gene has CDR1 SGHRS and CDR2 YFSETQ. The CDR3 length is 15 residues. Trimming removed 4 bases from V and 5 bases from J; junction bases left unmatched: 7. The table came from immunoSEQ multiplex PCR; TCRdb's copy has only in-frame clones and leaves some out. Here the sample spans roughly 250,000 clones, around 85% being singletons. The sequence came from a woman in her sixties with active or convalescent COVID-19. V and J are TRBV5-1 and TRBJ2-1; 9 bases are shared with TRBD1. The sample taken for sequencing was peripheral blood. The CDR3 DNA sequence: TGCGCCAGCAGCCCCACAGGGGGCAACAACAATGAGCAGTTCTTC. It encodes CASSPTGGNNNEQFF.